Each of the 5 T cell receptor beta chains below was sequenced from the same sample in a study of neurological immune-mediated disorders. Via MiXCR, TCRdb re-called the 5' RACE reads, giving one row per CDR3 protein. The sample contains around 30,000 distinct CDR3 sequences, about 1.6% of which appear only once. Sequencing was performed on PBMCs. The receptors were sampled from a woman in her 30s with multiple sclerosis.

This clonotype was counted ten times or more. V usage is TRBV9 and J usage is TRBJ2-1; no firm D call. In germline, CDR1 is SGDLS, CDR2 YYNGEE. Trimming pared 0 bases from V and 6 bases from J, leaving 7 bases between. The CDR3 totals 13 residues. Here the CDR3 reads CASSVVGVNEQFF. In nucleotides, the CDR3 is TGTGCCAGCAGCGTAGTTGGGGTCAATGAGCAGTTCTTC.

This clonotype was recorded at least ten times. J is TRBJ2-7 and V is TRBV7-8; TRBD2 is a possible D gene (5 bases). Per the germline V gene, CDR1 is SGHVS and CDR2 is FQNEAQ. Trimming took off 0 bases at V and 1 base at J, with 13 bases between the two ends. This CDR3 is 16 amino acids long. The CDR3 DNA reads as TGTGCCAGCAGCTTAGCTGAGGGCTGGGGTTCCTACGAGCAGTACTTC. Translating it yields CASSLAEGWGSYEQYF. The complete variable domain, with remaining parts taken from reference TRBV7-8 and TRBJ2-7, reads GAGVSQSPRYKVAKRGQDVALRCDPISGHVSLFWYQQALGQGPEFLTYFQNEAQLDKSGLPSDRFFAERPEGSVSTLKIQRTQQEDSAVYLCASSLAEGWGSYEQYFGPGTRLTVT.

This clonotype was seen ten or more times. The CDR3 nucleotides read TGCGCCAGCAGCTTGGCCGGGGGACGGAGTTCTGGAAACACCATATATTTT. It yields the protein CASSLAGGRSSGNTIYF. The rearrangement joins TRBV5-1 to TRBJ1-3; weak D call: TRBD1 (5 bases). CDR3 length: 17 residues. Germline CDR1 SGHRS, CDR2 YFSETQ. The V and J ends lost 0 bases and 1 base respectively, with 14 bases between them.

This clonotype was observed many times. The chain joins TRBV12-3 or TRBV12-4 to TRBJ2-3, with 8 bases fitting TRBD2. The J segment lost 3 bases and the V segment lost 6 bases, leaving 5 bases of the junction unmatched. CDR3 length equals 14 residues. The CDR3 protein is CASRIAGTTDTQYF. Here the CDR3 DNA reads TGTGCCAGCAGAATAGCGGGGACTACAGATACGCAGTATTTT.

This clonotype was seen at least ten times. The chain employs TRBV12-3 or TRBV12-4 and TRBJ1-2; no clear D gene. Trimming pared 2 bases from V and 0 bases from J, leaving 4 bases between. CDR3 length: 13 residues. CDR3 residues: CASSLPPNYGYTF. The CDR3 DNA sequence: TGTGCCAGCAGTTTACCCCCTAACTATGGCTACACCTTC.